The next 19 T cell receptor beta chains were all read from a single sample in a study of T cell changes during pregnancy in multiple sclerosis. Using immunoSEQ multiplex PCR, the repertoire was profiled, and TCRdb retains in-frame clones only, with some absent. The table has some 60,000 clones, around 91% seen once. Here the sequenced sample was peripheral blood, taken after pregnancy. The receptors originated from a female donor with multiple sclerosis, enrolled in a pregnancy study.

This chain uses TRBV6-1 with TRBJ2-7; D is unclear. Trimming took off 6 bases at V and 1 base at J, with 4 bases between the two ends. In germline, CDR1 is MNHNS, CDR2 SASEGT. The CDR3 is made up of 11 amino acids. CDR3: CASSKSYEQYF. CDR3 in DNA: TGTGCCAGCAGCAAATCCTACGAGCAGTACTTC.

The V and J genes are TRBV5-6 and TRBJ2-6; no clear D gene. V lost 0 bases, J lost 0 bases, and 10 bases lay in between. The CDR3 sequence is 17 residues long. The germline CDR1 and CDR2 sequences are SGHDT and YYEEEE. CDR3: CASSLAVLSSGANVLTF. Here the CDR3 DNA reads TGTGCCAGCAGCTTGGCGGTGCTAAGCTCTGGGGCCAACGTCCTGACTTTC.

The rearrangement joins TRBV19 to TRBJ2-7; D is undetermined. The V and J ends lost 2 bases and 1 base respectively, with 9 bases between them. Germline V lookup: CDR1 LNHDA, CDR2 SQIVND (reference sequence). The CDR3 length is 14 residues. The CDR3 region is CASSIQVDSYEQYF. The DNA of the CDR3 is TGTGCCAGTAGTATACAGGTAGATTCCTACGAGCAGTACTTC.

V is TRBV7-8 and J is TRBJ2-1; maybe TRBD2 (7 bases). V dropped 5 bases and J dropped 6 bases, with 17 bases sitting between them. The CDR3 totals 15 residues. The germline gives CDR1 SGHVS, CDR2 FQNEAQ. CDR3 loop: CASSRRGGKVNEQFF. The CDR3 coding sequence is TGTGCCAGCAGCAGGAGGGGGGGGAAAGTCAATGAGCAGTTCTTC.

This chain uses TRBV9 with TRBJ2-7, with 8 bases lining up with TRBD2. V lost 0 bases to trimming and J lost 6 bases; unmatched junction nucleotides: 8. The CDR3 covers 15 residues. Looked up from germline, CDR1 is SGDLS and CDR2 is YYNGEE. The CDR3 sequence: CASSVAAERGLEQYF. Here the CDR3 DNA reads TGTGCCAGCAGCGTAGCGGCCGAGCGGGGGCTCGAGCAGTACTTC.

This clone was observed a few times. The chain carries TRBV14 and TRBJ1-2; TRBD1 matches at 9 bases. The CDR3 extends over 13 amino acids. V was pared by 4 bases and J by 6 bases, with 3 bases of the junction left unmatched. Germline lookup yields CDR1 SGHDN and CDR2 FVKESK. Here the CDR3 reads CASSPRQGDGYTF. CDR3 bases: TGTGCCAGCAGCCCCCGACAGGGGGATGGCTACACCTTC.

This clone was observed a single time. DNA of the CDR3: TGTGCCAGCTCACCATCCCTCACAGTAGGTGGGACAGATACGCAGTATTTT. This encodes CASSPSLTVGGTDTQYF. The gene calls are TRBV18 and TRBJ2-3, with no clear D. This CDR3 region has 17 residues. V was cut by 2 bases and J by 3 bases, with 18 bases left in between. The germline V gene has CDR1 KGHSH and CDR2 LQKENI.

This sequence joins TRBV2 and TRBJ1-1, with 8 bases aligning to TRBD1. V lost 4 bases to trimming and J lost 10 bases; unmatched junction nucleotides: 5. Germline V gives CDR1 SNHLY, CDR2 FYNNEI. The CDR3 covers 12 residues. The CDR3 nucleotides read TGTGCCAGCAGTGTACAGGGGGTGGGAGCTTTCTTT. It specifies CASSVQGVGAFF.

The genes are TRBV2 and TRBJ2-7, with D possibly matching TRBD2 (7 bases). This CDR3 region has 16 residues. Looked up from germline, CDR1 is SNHLY and CDR2 is FYNNEI. Trimming stripped 6 bases from V and 2 bases from J, with 20 bases between. The CDR3 protein is CASSPLAGAQTYEQYF. The CDR3 DNA is TGTGCCAGCAGCCCATTGGCGGGGGCTCAAACCTACGAGCAGTACTTC. Based on the CDR3 plus reference TRBV2 and TRBJ2-7, the full variable domain is EPEVTQTPSHQVTQMGQEVILRCVPISNHLYFYWYRQILGQKVEFLVSFYNNEISEKSEIFDDQFSVERPDGSNFTLKIRSTKLEDSAMYFCASSPLAGAQTYEQYFGPGTRLTVT.

This sequence joins TRBV4-2 and TRBJ2-7, with 8 bases that match TRBD2. CDR3 length equals 16 residues. Germline V gene data show CDR1 as LGHNA and CDR2 as YNFKEQ. J lost 3 bases, V lost 1 base, and 8 bases had no gene match. The CDR3 DNA is TGTGCCAGCAGCCAAGTTCCCAGCGGGGGAATCTACGAGCAGTACTTC. It translates to CASSQVPSGGIYEQYF.

V gene TRBV13 combines with J gene TRBJ1-2; D is possibly TRBD1 (5 bases). There are 15 residues in the CDR3. V was shortened by 5 bases and J by 0 bases, with 13 bases between the two germline ends. The germline gives CDR1 PRHDT, CDR2 FYEKMQ (reference sequence). This CDR3 reads CASSRTMGPNYGYTF. The CDR3 nucleotides read TGTGCCAGCAGCAGGACTATGGGGCCTAACTATGGCTACACCTTC. The full variable domain, in which reference TRBV13 and TRBJ1-2 provide the parts outside the CDR3, is AAGVIQSPRHLIKEKRETATLKCYPIPRHDTVYWYQQGPGQDPQFLISFYEKMQSDKGSIPDRFSAQQFSDYHSELNMSSLELGDSALYFCASSRTMGPNYGYTFGSGTRLTVV.

The CDR3 region is CASGQGETNYGYTF. CDR3 sequence (DNA): TGTGCCAGCGGACAGGGAGAAACTAACTATGGCTACACCTTC. The J gene is TRBJ1-2, the V gene TRBV2; 8 bases are a match to TRBD1. Trimming removed 8 bases from V and 0 bases from J; junction bases left unmatched: 5. CDR3 length equals 14 residues. The germline gives CDR1 SNHLY, CDR2 FYNNEI.

The chain couples TRBV11-2 to TRBJ2-7; the D gene is possibly TRBD2 (6 bases). The CDR3 totals 14 residues. Germline V lookup: CDR1 SGHAT, CDR2 FQNNGV. Between the trimmed V and J ends, which lost 1 base and 6 bases, there was a span of 13 bases. CDR3 DNA: TGTGCCAGCAGCTTAGCCCCCATCGGGAGCGAGCAGTACTTC. This translates into CASSLAPIGSEQYF.

V gene TRBV18 combines with J gene TRBJ2-5; 12 bases are a match to TRBD2. Germline values: CDR1 KGHSH, CDR2 LQKENI. The CDR3 is 15 residues long. The J segment lost 2 bases and the V segment lost 3 bases, leaving 1 base of the junction unmatched. CDR3 region: CASSPGTSGQETQYF. The CDR3 region has the DNA TGTGCCAGCTCACCGGGGACTAGCGGGCAAGAGACCCAGTACTTC.

The chain has TRBV28 and TRBJ1-6; 9 positions match TRBD1. J lost 13 bases, V lost 5 bases, and 12 bases had no gene match. This CDR3 spans 15 amino acids. Germline CDR1 and CDR2: MDHEN and SYDVKM. CDR3 DNA: TGTGCCAGCAGTCCGATTACAGGGGGCAAAAAGCCCCTCCACTTT. Its translation is CASSPITGGKKPLHF.

The gene calls are TRBV27 and TRBJ2-7; TRBD1 aligns across 8 bases. The CDR3 totals 15 residues. V was pared by 4 bases and J by 6 bases, with 11 bases of the junction left unmatched. Germline V gives CDR1 MNHEY, CDR2 SMNVEV (reference sequence). CDR3 in DNA: TGTGCCAGCAGTTGGGAATGGACAGGGTGCCCCGAGCAGTACTTC. Amino acids: CASSWEWTGCPEQYF.

The DNA of the CDR3 is TGTGCCAGCAGTGACGACCCGGAGGGAGCCACAGATACGCAGTATTTT. Amino acids: CASSDDPEGATDTQYF. The V gene is TRBV6-4, the J gene TRBJ2-3; TRBD2 is a possible D gene (6 bases). V lost 2 bases and J 2 bases, leaving 14 bases between the germline ends. This CDR3 region has 16 residues. Germline CDR1 is MRHNA and CDR2 is SNTAGT.

The chain links TRBV4-1 to TRBJ1-2; D may be TRBD1 (5 bases). The CDR3 totals 15 residues. Trimming removed 1 base at V and 4 bases at J, with 13 bases between. The germline gives CDR1 MGHRA, CDR2 YSYEKL. CDR3 sequence: CASSQALQGFYGYTF. In DNA, the CDR3 is TGCGCCAGCAGCCAAGCGCTCCAGGGCTTCTATGGCTACACCTTC.

This chain uses TRBV30 with TRBJ1-6; the match to TRBD1 covers 9 bases. Trimming removed 1 base from V and 6 bases from J; junction bases left unmatched: 4. The germline CDR1 and CDR2 sequences are GTSNPN and SVGIG (reference sequence). CDR3 length equals 15 residues. The CDR3 sequence is CAWSGTGAINSPLHF. The DNA for the CDR3 is TGTGCCTGGAGTGGGACAGGGGCCATTAATTCACCCCTCCACTTT.